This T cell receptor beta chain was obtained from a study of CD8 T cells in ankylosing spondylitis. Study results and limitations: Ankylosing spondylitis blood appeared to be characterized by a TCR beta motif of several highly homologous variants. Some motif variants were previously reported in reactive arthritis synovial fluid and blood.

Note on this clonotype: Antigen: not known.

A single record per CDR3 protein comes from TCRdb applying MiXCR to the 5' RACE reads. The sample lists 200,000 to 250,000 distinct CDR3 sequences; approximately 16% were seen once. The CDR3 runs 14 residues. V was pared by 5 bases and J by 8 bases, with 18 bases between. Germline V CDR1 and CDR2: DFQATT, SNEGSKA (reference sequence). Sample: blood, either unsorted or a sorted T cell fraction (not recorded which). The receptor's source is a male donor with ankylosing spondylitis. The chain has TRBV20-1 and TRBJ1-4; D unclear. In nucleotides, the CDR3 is TGCAGTGCTCCTACGACAAGGGAAGGGGAAAAACTGTTTTTT. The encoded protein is CSAPTTREGEKLFF.